The rows below give T cell receptor beta chains drawn from one sample of a study of cytomegalovirus exposure and HLA in healthy donors. Sequenced by immunoSEQ multiplex PCR; TCRdb stores in-frame clones only, minus some. The sample holds approximately 94,000 clones, about 80% seen once. The sequenced sample consisted of PBMCs. These receptors were obtained from a man aged 30-40 years in good health and CMV-seropositive. Both conserved end residues are trimmed from each CDR3.

v_call | cdr3_aa
TRBV7-2 | ASSLTPNGRGEQF
TRBV25-1 | ASGSGELF
TRBV28 | ASSRGQHTDTQY
TRBV19 | ASSNLRGGETQY
TRBV11-3 | ASSPAGASGELF
TRBV5-1 | ASSSTTPFRDEQF
TRBV9 | ASSASPLDRNGYT
TRBV4-2 | ASSQVGTGELF
TRBV7-9 | ASSPGQGARGYT
TRBV4-1 | ASSHDRDYYGYT
TRBV4-1 | ASSLPGQGPDTQY
TRBV29-1 | SVRQGGTGELF
TRBV5-1 | ASRREGSYEQY
TRBV21-1 | ASSKRKRGDTQY
TRBV18 | ASRGSQGLDEKLF
TRBV27 | ASPHGIRNTEAF
TRBV18 | ASSLAPGGRGYTGELF
TRBV21-1 | ASSKDGQGVGLATYEQY
TRBV7-8 | ASSFYQDLGWTGSYEQY
TRBV4-3 | ASSQDPGTGVYEQY
TRBV2 | ASSERRGGPTDTQY
TRBV4-3 | ASSQGASSSQETQY